The 12 T cell receptor beta chains reported below all come from one sample, sequenced in a study of blood T cell repertoires in COVID-19. Clones were sequenced by immunoSEQ multiplex PCR, and TCRdb holds only the in-frame ones, with some missing. The table records a few hundred thousand clones, around 90% of them present only once. Sequencing used peripheral blood. The receptor set was obtained from a man between 18 and 29 years old with active or convalescent COVID-19.

The chain couples TRBV19 to TRBJ1-5; D might be TRBD1 (6 bases). The CDR3 contains 16 residues. CDR1 LNHDA and CDR2 SQIVND come from the germline V gene (reference sequence). Trimming pared 9 bases from V and 0 bases from J, leaving 18 bases between. DNA of the CDR3: TGTGCCAGCACTTACGCAGGGGACTATAGCAATCAGCCCCAGCATTTT. The encoded protein is CASTYAGDYSNQPQHF. Complete variable domain (other parts from reference TRBV19 and TRBJ1-5): DGGITQSPKYLFRKEGQNVTLSCEQNLNHDAMYWYRQDPGQGLRLIYYSQIVNDFQKGDIAEGYSVSREKKESFPLTVTSAQKNPTAFYLCASTYAGDYSNQPQHFGDGTRLSIL.

J is TRBJ2-1 and V is TRBV3-1 (or the pseudogene TRBV3-2); D is uncertain. The germline V and J ends were trimmed by 0 bases and 2 bases, with 11 bases remaining between them. The germline V gene has CDR1 LGHDT and CDR2 YNNKEL (reference sequence). CDR3 length: 16 amino acids. CDR3 in amino acids: CASSQDVEIAYNEQFF. The CDR3 nucleotides read TGTGCCAGCAGCCAAGACGTTGAGATTGCCTACAATGAGCAGTTCTTC.

The chain uses TRBV24-1 and TRBJ1-6, with 8 bases aligning to TRBD1. The J segment lost 6 bases and the V segment lost 0 bases, leaving 6 bases of the junction unmatched. The CDR3 has 17 residues. The germline CDR1 and CDR2 sequences are KGHDR and SFDVKD. CDR3 amino acids: CATSDLGQGALNSPLHF. For the CDR3, the DNA is TGTGCCACCAGTGATTTGGGTCAGGGGGCGCTTAATTCACCCCTCCACTTT.

The V call is TRBV7-6, the J call TRBJ1-3; D remains unclear. There are 15 residues in the CDR3. Germline V gene data show CDR1 as SGHVS and CDR2 as FNYEAQ. V was shortened by 0 bases and J by 0 bases, with 6 bases between the two germline ends. The CDR3 loop reads CASSLADTSGNTIYF. For the CDR3, the DNA is TGTGCCAGCAGCTTAGCAGACACCTCTGGAAACACCATATATTTT.

The chain couples TRBV3-1 (or the pseudogene TRBV3-2) to TRBJ1-1, with D tentatively TRBD1 (6 bases). V lost 1 base to trimming and J lost 6 bases, with 12 bases between them. Germline V gene data show CDR1 as LGHDT and CDR2 as YNNKEL (reference sequence). The CDR3 loop spans 14 amino acids. The CDR3 sequence: CASSQVTGKSEAFF. The CDR3 DNA follows: TGTGCCAGCAGCCAAGTTACAGGGAAATCTGAAGCTTTCTTT.

J is TRBJ1-1 and V is TRBV19; no reliable D call. This CDR3 has 12 residues. From germline, CDR1 is LNHDA and CDR2 SQIVND (reference sequence). V lost 6 bases, J lost 1 base, and 6 bases lay in between. The CDR3 spells CASRSQNTEAFF. CDR3 nucleotide sequence: TGTGCCAGTAGGTCCCAGAACACTGAAGCTTTCTTT.

The V gene is TRBV7-9, the J gene TRBJ2-1; the match to TRBD2 covers 15 bases. The germline V gene has CDR1 SEHNR and CDR2 FQNEAQ (reference sequence). This CDR3 is 18 amino acids long. J lost 10 bases, V lost 3 bases, and 13 bases had no gene match. The CDR3 DNA reads TGTGCCAGCAGCTTCGGACTAGCGGGAGGGTTTGGCAGGTGGGAGCAGTTCTTC. This gives the protein CASSFGLAGGFGRWEQFF.

The rearrangement links TRBV7-2 to TRBJ2-1, with a weak D call TRBD1 (6 bases). This CDR3 has 13 amino acids. Looked up from germline, CDR1 is SGHTA and CDR2 is FQGNSA. V lost 5 bases to trimming and J lost 9 bases, with 14 bases between them. The CDR3 sequence is CASSLDSPGEQFF. The CDR3 DNA follows: TGTGCCAGCAGCCTGGACAGTCCGGGTGAGCAGTTCTTC.

The rearrangement joins TRBV7-9 to TRBJ2-1; 7 bases fit TRBD2. The CDR3 extends over 16 amino acids. Trimming took 2 bases from V and 0 from J; bases not matched to a gene: 4. Germline V gene sequence: CDR1 SEHNR, CDR2 FQNEAQ (reference sequence). For the CDR3, the DNA is TGTGCCAGCAGCTTACTAGCGGCAAGCTCCTACAATGAGCAGTTCTTC. Protein sequence: CASSLLAASSYNEQFF.

This clone has only one observation. CDR3 DNA: TGTGCCAGCAGCCGAGTCGGACAGGGTCTCTCCTACGAGCAGTACTTC. Residues: CASSRVGQGLSYEQYF. The genes are TRBV2 and TRBJ2-7, with 8 bases fitting TRBD1. V lost 6 bases to trimming and J lost 0 bases; unmatched junction nucleotides: 10. CDR3 length: 16 residues. The V gene's germline CDR1 is SNHLY and CDR2 FYNNEI.

The chain couples TRBV5-5 to TRBJ1-3; TRBD1 is a possible D gene (5 bases). V shed 4 bases and J shed 4 bases, with 15 bases lying between them. The CDR3 length is 15 residues. CDR1 and CDR2 from the germline V gene are SGHKS and YYEKEE (reference sequence). CDR3 nucleotides: TGTGCCAGCAGCCTGGACCCCCGGACAGGAAACACCATATATTTT. Its translation is CASSLDPRTGNTIYF.

This clone occurred a few times. The V and J genes are TRBV4-1 and TRBJ1-1; a weak D match, TRBD1 (6 bases). V dropped 6 bases and J dropped 1 base, with 9 bases sitting between them. Germline-derived CDR1 and CDR2 are MGHRA and YSYEKL. This CDR3 is 13 amino acids long. The CDR3 DNA is TGCGCCAGCAGTAGGACAGAGAACACTGAAGCTTTCTTT. Translation: CASSRTENTEAFF.